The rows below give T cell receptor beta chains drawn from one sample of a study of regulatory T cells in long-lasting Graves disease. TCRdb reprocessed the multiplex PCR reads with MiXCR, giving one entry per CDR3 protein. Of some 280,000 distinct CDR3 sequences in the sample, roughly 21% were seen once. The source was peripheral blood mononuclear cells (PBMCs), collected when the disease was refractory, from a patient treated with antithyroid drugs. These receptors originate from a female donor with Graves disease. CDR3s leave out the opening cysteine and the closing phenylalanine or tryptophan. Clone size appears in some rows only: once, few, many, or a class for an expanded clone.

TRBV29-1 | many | SMRGAMNTEAF
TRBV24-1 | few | ATSDLGQARRAPNEQY
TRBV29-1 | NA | SVVKGNTEAF
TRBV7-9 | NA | ASSLVYAEAF
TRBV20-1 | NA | SAGGGLAESTDTQY
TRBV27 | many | ASSPHRDPSYEQY
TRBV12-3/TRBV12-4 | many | ASSRDRGNEQY
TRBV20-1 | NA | SARDPGGRVETQY
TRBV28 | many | ASSSEAIDLTSGRLSEQY
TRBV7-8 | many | ASSFYWGGVAKNIQY
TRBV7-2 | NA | ASSWTGGRDSPLH
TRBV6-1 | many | ASSQGTAYGYT
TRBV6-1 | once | ASSVSRQTGELF
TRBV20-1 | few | SAARDVYEQY
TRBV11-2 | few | ASSLGGTVYEQC
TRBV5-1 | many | ASSLTNPYEQY
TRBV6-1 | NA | ASDITSGRAINEQY
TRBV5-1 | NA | ASSKDLAGVDGELF
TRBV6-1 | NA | ASSPRPDTPIEAF
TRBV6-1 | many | ASSPGTGGGPLH
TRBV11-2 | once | ASSPAGTGSFEQY
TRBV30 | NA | AWSAPPIFYEQY
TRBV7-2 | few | ASSLGQGLQGYT
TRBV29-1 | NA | SVVGPSASSYEQY
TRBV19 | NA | ASSGETNTEAF
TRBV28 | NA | ASSSGGTDTQY
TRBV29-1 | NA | SVERGYEANILT
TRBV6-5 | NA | ASSSLAGEQLYEQY
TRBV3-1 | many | ASSQGQALTGELF
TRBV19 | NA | ASSINLYGYT
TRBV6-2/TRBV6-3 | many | ASSYVMNTEAF
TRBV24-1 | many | ATSDPWTSGRPKTQY
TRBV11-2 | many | ASSLTGREDQPQH
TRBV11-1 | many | ASSFGAPQETQY
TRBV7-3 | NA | ASSPVGGDTGELF
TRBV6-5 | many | ASSYSHPGAPVSYEQY
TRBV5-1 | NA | ASSTGLAGVDTQY
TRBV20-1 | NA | SASDRGPLH
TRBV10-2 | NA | ASRATSGGTGELF
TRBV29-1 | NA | SVTETTGSYGYT
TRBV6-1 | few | ASSPRQDEQY